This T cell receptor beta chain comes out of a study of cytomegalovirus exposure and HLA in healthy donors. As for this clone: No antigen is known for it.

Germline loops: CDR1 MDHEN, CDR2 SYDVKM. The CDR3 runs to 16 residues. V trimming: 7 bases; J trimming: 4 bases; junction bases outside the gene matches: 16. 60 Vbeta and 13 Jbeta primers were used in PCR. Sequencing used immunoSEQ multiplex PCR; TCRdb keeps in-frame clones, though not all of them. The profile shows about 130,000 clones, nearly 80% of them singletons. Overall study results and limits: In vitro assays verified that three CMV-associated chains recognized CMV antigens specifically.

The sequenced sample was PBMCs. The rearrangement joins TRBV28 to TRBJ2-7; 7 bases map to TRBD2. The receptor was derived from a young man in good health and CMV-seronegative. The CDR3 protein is CASTTLGRGSGYEQYF. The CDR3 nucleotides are TGTGCCAGCACTACTTTGGGGCGGGGGTCGGGGTACGAGCAGTACTTC.